A single TCR beta chain is shown here with its context. This clone's antigen is unknown. Base qualities are not recorded, but no much larger clone differs from it by a single base. TCRbeta CDR3 regions were amplified from genomic DNA by means of the immunoSEQ Assay, a bias-controlled multiplex PCR. In the source study's methods: Nucleated cell counts per sample were estimated from amplification of reference gene primers within the assay. To quantify the absolute abundance of each unique TCRbeta CDR3 rearrangement, sequence reads were collapsed and filtered. For each sample, productive Simpson clonality was calculated as the square root of Simpson's diversity index over productive rearrangements. TCRdb carries this immuneACCESS record with in-frame sequences only. Its versions omit some clonotypes, under half of them owing to an unresolved V gene in the studies checked, with the rest unexplained. That table furnishes V, J and clone size, whereas the DNA furnished D and trimming. The sample table shows 50,000 to 60,000 clones, and roughly 86% are seen once. Roughly 3.4% of the sample lies in the top ten.

The cysteine opens and the phenylalanine closes a CDR3 of 15 amino acids. Only the CDR3 part of the read is kept: 45 bases, read in frame from the first base. Looking up the germline V gene yields CDR1 SGHNT and CDR2 YENEEA. Here V drops 0 bases and J drops 4 bases, and the junction holds 1 base not matched to any gene. This record comes from a study of blood T cell repertoires in COVID-19 (dated by TCRdb to 2020 to 2021). For the study in its entirety: Samples from collaborators originated in the United States, Italy and Spain and spanned both the acute and convalescent phases of COVID-19. The prospective study material was composed of cDNA or gDNA derived from T cells, B-cell-depleted T cells, or PBMCs. The dataset comprised deeply sampled blood TCRbeta repertoires from subjects exposed to, actively infected with, or recovered from COVID-19. A freely available public database, intended as a resource for researchers studying the immune response to SARS-CoV-2, is where the repertoires were released. Samples were obtained from the ongoing ImmuneRACE study (first 160 participants) and from over 1,000 subjects provided by 6 global collaborators. Sample metadata almost always included a de-identified subject ID, COVID-19 status, age in years and sex. Where HLA class I and class II types were available, the types were taken from metadata supplied by the sample provider, not from assay-based typing. Overall study outcomes, separate from this receptor: How much clinical and demographic metadata was included differed by source and by participant, and the metadata was provided uncurated.

One collaborating source in Seattle enrolled patients while the patients were actively infected and followed the patients over time throughout the course of disease. The collaborating institutions used their own protocols to collect whole blood in K2EDTA tubes. For TCRbeta analysis, collaborator samples were shipped as frozen whole blood, as isolated PBMCs, or as DNA extracted from either sample type. Specimen: peripheral blood. The chain was built from TRBV11-3 and TRBJ1-1; TRBD1 matches 11 bases in the middle. This sequence originates from a man aged 35-49 years with COVID-19, enrolled during active disease. The DNA sequence reads TGTGCCAGCAGCTTAGAGGGGACAGGGGGCACTGAAGCTTTCTTT. It codes for CASSLEGTGGTEAFF. The full variable domain, with segments outside the CDR3 supplied by the reference TRBV11-3 and TRBJ1-1 proteins, appears as EAGVVQSPRYKIIEKKQPVAFWCNPISGHNTLYWYLQNLGQGPELLIRYENEEAVDDSQLPKDRFSAERLKGVDSTLKIQPAELGDSAVYLCASSLEGTGGTEAFFGQGTRLTVV.